Shown below are 29 T cell receptor beta chains from a single sample sequenced in a study of OX40 agonist ivuxolimab in advanced cancers. TCRdb's table, derived via immunoSEQ multiplex PCR, lists solely in-frame clones and lacks some. The table records over 55,000 clones, roughly 89% of them present only once. The source material was CD4+ or CD8+ T cells sorted from blood, sampled in a trial of the OX40 agonist ivuxolimab. Receptors originate from an adult with an advanced solid tumor such as melanoma, head and neck, liver or kidney cancer.

The V gene is TRBV6-1, the J gene TRBJ1-5; D gene ambiguous. The V gene lost 2 bases and the J gene lost 2 bases, with 22 bases spanning the gap. The germline CDR1 and CDR2 sequences are MNHNS and SASEGT. The CDR3 runs to 19 residues. CDR3 protein: CASSEIVGRAGRGNQPQHF. The CDR3 DNA reads as TGTGCCAGCAGTGAAATAGTCGGTCGGGCGGGGAGGGGCAATCAGCCCCAGCATTTT.

The chain recombines TRBV7-6 with TRBJ2-1; 12 bases agree with TRBD2. The CDR3 has 16 amino acids. The germline CDR1 and CDR2 sequences are SGHVS and FNYEAQ. V gave up 4 bases and J gave up 4 bases; unmatched junction bases: 5. The CDR3 spells CASSSTSGGPYNEQFF. In DNA, the CDR3 is TGTGCCAGCAGCTCTACTAGCGGGGGGCCGTACAATGAGCAGTTCTTC.

This chain uses TRBV7-9 with TRBJ2-7; 13 bases agree with TRBD2. The V gene's germline CDR1 is SEHNR and CDR2 FQNEAQ (reference sequence). This CDR3 has 15 residues. V dropped 5 bases and J dropped 4; count of bases not matched to a gene: 5. CDR3 DNA sequence: TGTGCCAGCAGCCCCCGGACTAGCGGGGGTTACGAGCAGTACTTC. Translating it yields CASSPRTSGGYEQYF.

The J gene is TRBJ2-7, the V gene TRBV28; unclear D gene. The CDR3 runs to 12 residues. Germline CDR1 is MDHEN and CDR2 is SYDVKM. V lost 6 bases, J lost 4 bases, and 10 bases lay in between. In DNA, the CDR3 is TGTGCCAGCAGAGCCCTAGGGTACGAGCAGTACTTC. This encodes CASRALGYEQYF.

CDR3: CASSPPAGAGELFF. DNA for the CDR3: TGTGCCAGCTCACCACCAGCGGGGGCCGGGGAGCTGTTTTTT. The chain recombines TRBV18 with TRBJ2-2; 8 bases are a match to TRBD2. The germline V gene encodes CDR1 KGHSH and CDR2 LQKENI. The CDR3 is 14 amino acids. J lost 6 bases, V lost 0 bases, and 0 bases had no gene match.

To note about this clone: Other DNA sequences of this sample code for an identical CDR3. In DNA form, the CDR3 reads TGTGCCAGCTCACCCGAGGGCTCTGGAAACACCATATATTTT. Translation: CASSPEGSGNTIYF. The V call is TRBV18, the J call TRBJ1-3; no reliable D call. Trimming took 3 bases from V and 0 from J, leaving 6 bases between them. The germline V gene has CDR1 KGHSH and CDR2 LQKENI. The CDR3 length is 14 residues.

This clone has only one observation. J is TRBJ2-3 and V is TRBV6-6; D not resolved. Germline values: CDR1 MNHNY, CDR2 SVGAGI (reference sequence). The CDR3 spans 13 residues. Deletions cut 0 bases from V and 7 bases from J, with 8 bases between. CDR3 sequence (DNA): TGTGCCAGCAGTTACTCCGGGCTTCATACGCAGTATTTT. Translation gives CASSYSGLHTQYF.

The J gene is TRBJ1-5, the V gene TRBV28; 8 nucleotides align to TRBD1. Per the germline V gene, CDR1 is MDHEN and CDR2 is SYDVKM. Trimming cost V 3 bases and J 4 bases; bases outside gene matches: 5. The CDR3 length is 15 residues. The DNA for the CDR3 is TGTGCCAGCAGTTTCCCTCAGGGGGCTAATCAGCCCCAGCATTTT. This translates into CASSFPQGANQPQHF. The whole variable domain, remainder taken from reference TRBV28 and TRBJ1-5, is DVKVTQSSRYLVKRTGEKVFLECVQDMDHENMFWYRQDPGLGLRLIYFSYDVKMKEKGDIPEGYSVSREKKERFSLILESASTNQTSMYLCASSFPQGANQPQHFGDGTRLSIL.

V and J are TRBV27 and TRBJ2-2; no clear D gene. In germline, CDR1 is MNHEY, CDR2 SMNVEV (reference sequence). The V end was cut by 2 bases, the J end by 0 bases, with 13 bases between. The CDR3 is 17 amino acids. The CDR3 sequence: CASSLLGGLPNTGELFF. The CDR3 DNA reads TGTGCCAGCAGTTTACTCGGCGGTTTACCGAACACCGGGGAGCTGTTTTTT.

V and J are TRBV19 and TRBJ1-1; no clear D. The CDR3 length is 14 residues. The V end lost 4 bases, the J end lost 0 bases, and 9 bases lay between the germline ends. Germline V gene sequence: CDR1 LNHDA, CDR2 SQIVND (reference sequence). CDR3 bases: TGTGCCAGTAGTACCCTTATCATGAACACTGAAGCTTTCTTT. Residues: CASSTLIMNTEAFF.

This clone was counted a single time. V usage is TRBV5-1 and J usage is TRBJ2-3; 11 positions match TRBD2. Per the germline V gene, CDR1 is SGHRS and CDR2 is YFSETQ. The CDR3 consists of 14 residues. After removal of 8 bases from V and 2 bases from J, the junction contained 4 bases not matched to a gene. CDR3 sequence reads: CASSGGATTDTQYF. The CDR3 nucleotides read TGCGCCAGTAGCGGGGGGGCCACCACAGATACGCAGTATTTT.

The chain links TRBV28 to TRBJ1-5; 8 nucleotides line up with TRBD1. The CDR3 extends over 15 amino acids. Germline V CDR1 and CDR2: MDHEN, SYDVKM. J gave up 4 bases and V 5 bases, and 7 bases lay outside the gene matches. The CDR3 protein is CASSLETGGNQPQHF. DNA of the CDR3: TGTGCCAGCAGTCTAGAAACAGGGGGGAATCAGCCCCAGCATTTT.

This sequence joins TRBV7-7 and TRBJ1-4, with D possibly being TRBD1 (5 bases). The V gene's germline CDR1 is SSHAT and CDR2 FNYEAQ (reference sequence). Trimming took 1 base from V and 8 from J, leaving 8 bases between them. The CDR3 runs to 13 residues. The CDR3 region has the DNA TGTGCCAGCAGCTTAGGAACAGGAGAAAAACTGTTTTTT. This encodes CASSLGTGEKLFF.

This rearrangement joins TRBV7-2 to TRBJ1-2, with D uncertain. The CDR3 spans 13 residues. Germline V gene data show CDR1 as SGHTA and CDR2 as FQGNSA. V was shortened by 0 bases and J by 5 bases, with 7 bases between the two germline ends. The CDR3 bases are TGTGCCAGCAGCTTAGCCCTAGCGTATGGCTACACCTTC. It is translated as CASSLALAYGYTF.

The table lists this clone with a count of one. The V gene is TRBV7-6, the J gene TRBJ2-3; D is ambiguous. Germline CDR1 is SGHVS and CDR2 is FNYEAQ. CDR3 length equals 13 residues. Trimming left V 5 bases short and J 4 bases short, with 10 bases between. Here the CDR3 reads CASSPMTADTQYF. As DNA, the CDR3 is TGTGCCAGCAGCCCGATGACCGCAGATACGCAGTATTTT. The full variable domain, in which reference TRBV7-6 and TRBJ2-3 provide the parts outside the CDR3, is GAGVSQSPRYKVTKRGQDVALRCDPISGHVSLYWYRQALGQGPEFLTYFNYEAQQDKSGLPNDRFSAERPEGSISTLTIQRTEQRDSAMYRCASSPMTADTQYFGPGTRLTVL.

The gene calls are TRBV28 and TRBJ1-5; 9 positions match TRBD1. There are 15 residues in the CDR3. Losses at the gene ends were 5 bases for V and 2 bases for J; bases not matched to a gene: 4. Per germline, CDR1 MDHEN and CDR2 SYDVKM. CDR3 sequence: CASSTGGAGNQPQHF. As DNA, the CDR3 is TGTGCCAGCAGTACAGGGGGCGCGGGCAATCAGCCCCAGCATTTT.

The chain employs TRBV7-9 and TRBJ2-7, with TRBD2 matching over 11 bases. The junction had 8 bases not matched to a gene; V was cut back by 6 bases and J by 1 base. There are 16 residues in the CDR3. Germline CDR1 is SEHNR and CDR2 is FQNEAQ (reference sequence). CDR3 DNA: TGTGCCAGCAGAACCTCCCTAGCGGGGGGATCCTACGAGCAGTACTTC. Residues: CASRTSLAGGSYEQYF.

The V and J genes are TRBV19 and TRBJ2-3; 10 positions match TRBD2. Germline lookup yields CDR1 LNHDA and CDR2 SQIVND (reference sequence). The CDR3 extends over 16 amino acids. V gave up 5 bases and J gave up 4 bases; unmatched junction bases: 9. The chain's CDR3 is CASSPFVAGGPDTQYF. The CDR3 DNA reads TGTGCCAGTAGTCCCTTTGTAGCGGGGGGCCCAGATACGCAGTATTTT.

This chain links TRBV30 with TRBJ1-2; D remains unclear. Germline CDR1 GTSNPN, CDR2 SVGIG (reference sequence). CDR3 length: 11 residues. V was shortened by 4 bases and J by 4 bases, with 7 bases between the two germline ends. DNA of the CDR3: TGTGCCTGGATTTGGTTCTATGGCTACACCTTC. Translating gives CAWIWFYGYTF.

The chain is built from TRBV7-9 and TRBJ1-6; no reliable D call. Trimming took off 1 base at V and 7 bases at J, with 11 bases between the two ends. The CDR3 contains 15 residues. Germline lookup yields CDR1 SEHNR and CDR2 FQNEAQ (reference sequence). The CDR3 spells CASSLGVTLNSPLHF. The CDR3 coding sequence is TGTGCCAGCAGCTTAGGGGTAACCCTCAATTCACCCCTCCACTTT.

The rearrangement joins TRBV10-3 to TRBJ1-5, with TRBD1 matching over 11 bases. Germline V CDR1 and CDR2: ENHRY, SYGVKD. V was pared by 6 bases and J by 3 bases, with 4 bases of the junction left unmatched. The CDR3 covers 15 residues. The DNA for the CDR3 is TGTGCCATCAGCCGGGACAGGGGGGACAATCAGCCCCAGCATTTT. It codes for CAISRDRGDNQPQHF.

The chain carries TRBV18 and TRBJ2-7; perhaps TRBD1 as D (6 bases). V shed 0 bases and J shed 4 bases, with 13 bases lying between them. Germline V gene lookup returns CDR1 KGHSH and CDR2 LQKENI. The CDR3 runs to 15 residues. The CDR3, as DNA: TGTGCCAGCTCACCACCGGCAGGGGAACGGTACGAGCAGTACTTC. It codes for CASSPPAGERYEQYF. Supplemented by reference TRBV18 and TRBJ2-7, the full variable domain reads NAGVMQNPRHLVRRRGQEARLRCSPMKGHSHVYWYRQLPEEGLKFMVYLQKENIIDESGMPKERFSAEFPKEGPSILRIQQVVRGDSAAYFCASSPPAGERYEQYFGPGTRLTVT.

J is TRBJ1-4 and V is TRBV15; D gene ambiguous. Trimming took 4 bases from V and 3 from J, leaving 12 bases between them. Germline CDR1 is LNHNV and CDR2 is YYDKDF (reference sequence). The CDR3 runs to 15 residues. The CDR3 DNA reads as TGTGCCACCAGCATGTCCGGCGACTCTAATGAAAAACTGTTTTTT. Translation gives CATSMSGDSNEKLFF. Combining the CDR3 with reference TRBV15 and TRBJ1-4 gives the whole variable domain DAMVIQNPRYQVTQFGKPVTLSCSQTLNHNVMYWYQQKSSQAPKLLFHYYDKDFNNEADTPDNFQSRRPNTSFCFLDIRSPGLGDTAMYLCATSMSGDSNEKLFFGSGTQLSVL.

The rearrangement joins TRBV6-5 to TRBJ1-4, with D possibly being TRBD1 (5 bases). Trimming pared 3 bases from V and 4 bases from J, leaving 12 bases between. Germline V CDR1 and CDR2: MNHEY, SVGAGI. The CDR3 is 15 amino acids. In nucleotides, the CDR3 is TGTGCCAGCAGTTATCGGGGGTCGGATAATGAAAAACTGTTTTTT. Protein product: CASSYRGSDNEKLFF.

The chain links TRBV7-3 to TRBJ2-3, with D perhaps matching TRBD1 (6 bases). Per germline, CDR1 SGHTA and CDR2 FQGTGA. V lost 0 bases, J lost 0 bases, and 19 bases lay in between. The CDR3 contains 19 residues. DNA for the CDR3: TGTGCCAGCAGCTTAACGGGGACAAGGGACATGTTTAGCACAGATACGCAGTATTTT. Translating it yields CASSLTGTRDMFSTDTQYF.

V gene TRBV25-1 combines with J gene TRBJ2-3, with a tentative D call TRBD2 (6 bases). Germline V gene sequence: CDR1 MGHDK, CDR2 SYGVNS. V was cut by 10 bases and J by 7 bases, with 12 bases left in between. CDR3 length: 11 residues. The CDR3 sequence: CATNGGYTQYF. The DNA of the CDR3 is TGTGCCACCAATGGAGGGTATACGCAGTATTTT. Full variable domain (outside the CDR3, taken from reference TRBV25-1 and TRBJ2-3): EADIYQTPRYLVIGTGKKITLECSQTMGHDKMYWYQQDPGMELHLIHYSYGVNSTEKGDLSSESTVSRIRTEHFPLTLESARPSHTSQYLCATNGGYTQYFGPGTRLTVL.

In this sample, this clone turned up a few times. This chain connects TRBV6-5 to TRBJ2-3, with D possibly matching TRBD1 (5 bases). The CDR3 consists of 14 residues. V was clipped by 2 bases and J by 4 bases, with 10 bases between them. Per the germline V gene, CDR1 is MNHEY and CDR2 is SVGAGI. The CDR3 coding sequence is TGTGCCAGCAGTTACAGGGGTAAATCAGATACGCAGTATTTT. Its translation: CASSYRGKSDTQYF.

The chain links TRBV11-3 to TRBJ1-5, with D perhaps TRBD1 (6 bases). CDR3 length: 13 amino acids. CDR1 and CDR2 (germline): SGHNT, YENEEA. V was clipped by 5 bases and J by 10 bases, with 15 bases between them. The CDR3 loop reads CASSAERGGPQHF. The CDR3 nucleotides are TGTGCCAGCAGCGCCGAAAGGGGGGGCCCCCAGCATTTT.

This clone has more than one count but fewer than ten. The CDR3 reads CASRSDRGSGYTF. CDR3 in DNA: TGTGCCAGCAGGTCGGACAGGGGAAGCGGCTACACCTTC. This rearrangement joins TRBV2 to TRBJ1-2, with 9 bases matching TRBD1. Germline CDR1 reads SNHLY; CDR2 reads FYNNEI. Losses at the gene ends were 6 bases for V and 8 bases for J; bases not matched to a gene: 7. The CDR3 is made up of 13 amino acids. The whole variable domain, remainder taken from reference TRBV2 and TRBJ1-2, is EPEVTQTPSHQVTQMGQEVILRCVPISNHLYFYWYRQILGQKVEFLVSFYNNEISEKSEIFDDQFSVERPDGSNFTLKIRSTKLEDSAMYFCASRSDRGSGYTFGSGTRLTVV.